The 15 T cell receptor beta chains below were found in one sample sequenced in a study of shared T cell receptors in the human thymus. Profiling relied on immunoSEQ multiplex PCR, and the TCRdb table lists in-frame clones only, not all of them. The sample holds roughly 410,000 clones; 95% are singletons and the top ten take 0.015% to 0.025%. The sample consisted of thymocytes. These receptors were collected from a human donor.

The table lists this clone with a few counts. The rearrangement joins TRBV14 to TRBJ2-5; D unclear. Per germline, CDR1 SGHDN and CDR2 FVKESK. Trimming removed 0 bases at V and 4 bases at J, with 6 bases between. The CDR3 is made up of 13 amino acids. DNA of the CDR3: TGTGCCAGCAGCCAAGAGTGGGCAGAGACCCAGTACTTC. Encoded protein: CASSQEWAETQYF.

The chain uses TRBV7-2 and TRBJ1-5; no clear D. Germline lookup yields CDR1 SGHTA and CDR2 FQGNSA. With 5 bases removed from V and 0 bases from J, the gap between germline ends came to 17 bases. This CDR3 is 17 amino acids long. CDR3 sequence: CASSHFPSGRSNQPQHF. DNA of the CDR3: TGTGCCAGCAGCCACTTCCCGTCAGGCCGTAGCAATCAGCCCCAGCATTTT.

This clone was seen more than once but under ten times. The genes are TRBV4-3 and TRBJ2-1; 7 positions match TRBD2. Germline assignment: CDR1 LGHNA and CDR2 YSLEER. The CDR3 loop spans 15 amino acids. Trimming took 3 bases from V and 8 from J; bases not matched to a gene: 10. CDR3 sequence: CASSHRQGGPDEQFF. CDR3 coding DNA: TGCGCCAGCAGCCATCGGCAGGGAGGGCCTGATGAGCAGTTCTTC.

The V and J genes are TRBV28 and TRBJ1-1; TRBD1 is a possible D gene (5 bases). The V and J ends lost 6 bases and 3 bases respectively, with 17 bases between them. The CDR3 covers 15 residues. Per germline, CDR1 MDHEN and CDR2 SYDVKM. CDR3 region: CASSTPAGRDTEAFF. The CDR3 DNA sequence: TGTGCCAGCAGCACTCCGGCAGGGCGGGACACTGAAGCTTTCTTT.

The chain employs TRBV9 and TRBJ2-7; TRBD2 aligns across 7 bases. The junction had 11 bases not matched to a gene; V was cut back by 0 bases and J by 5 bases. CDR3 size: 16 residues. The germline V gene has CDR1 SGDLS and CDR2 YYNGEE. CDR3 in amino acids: CASSVALLAFSHEQYF. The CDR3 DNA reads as TGTGCCAGCAGCGTAGCCCTACTAGCGTTTTCCCACGAGCAGTACTTC.

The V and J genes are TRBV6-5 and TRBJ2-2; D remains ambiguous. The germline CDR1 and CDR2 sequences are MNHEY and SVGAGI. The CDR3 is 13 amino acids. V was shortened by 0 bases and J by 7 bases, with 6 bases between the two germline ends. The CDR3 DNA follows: TGTGCCAGCAGTTACTCGGAGAGCGGGGAGCTGTTTTTT. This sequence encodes CASSYSESGELFF.

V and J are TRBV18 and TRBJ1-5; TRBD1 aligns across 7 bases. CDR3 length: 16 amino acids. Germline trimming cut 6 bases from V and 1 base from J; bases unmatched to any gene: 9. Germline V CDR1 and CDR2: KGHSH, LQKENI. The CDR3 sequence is CASSRGQIISNQPQHF. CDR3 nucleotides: TGTGCCAGCTCGCGGGGACAGATTATAAGCAATCAGCCCCAGCATTTT. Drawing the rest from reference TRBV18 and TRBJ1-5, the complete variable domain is NAGVMQNPRHLVRRRGQEARLRCSPMKGHSHVYWYRQLPEEGLKFMVYLQKENIIDESGMPKERFSAEFPKEGPSILRIQQVVRGDSAAYFCASSRGQIISNQPQHFGDGTRLSIL.

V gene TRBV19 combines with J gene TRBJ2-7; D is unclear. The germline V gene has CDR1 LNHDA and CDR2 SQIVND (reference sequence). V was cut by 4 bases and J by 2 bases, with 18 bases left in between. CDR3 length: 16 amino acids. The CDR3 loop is CASSTLRPGGTYEQYF. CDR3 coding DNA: TGTGCCAGTAGTACGCTCAGACCGGGCGGAACCTACGAGCAGTACTTC.

The CDR3 region is CASSCPRSNTGELFF. The DNA for the CDR3 is TGTGCCAGCAGCTGCCCGAGGTCGAACACCGGGGAGCTGTTTTTT. V gene TRBV7-6 combines with J gene TRBJ2-2; D remains unclear. The CDR3 totals 15 residues. Trimming took 4 bases from V and 0 from J, leaving 9 bases between them. Germline V gene data show CDR1 as SGHVS and CDR2 as FNYEAQ. Full variable domain (outside the CDR3, taken from reference TRBV7-6 and TRBJ2-2): GAGVSQSPRYKVTKRGQDVALRCDPISGHVSLYWYRQALGQGPEFLTYFNYEAQQDKSGLPNDRFSAERPEGSISTLTIQRTEQRDSAMYRCASSCPRSNTGELFFGEGSRLTVL.

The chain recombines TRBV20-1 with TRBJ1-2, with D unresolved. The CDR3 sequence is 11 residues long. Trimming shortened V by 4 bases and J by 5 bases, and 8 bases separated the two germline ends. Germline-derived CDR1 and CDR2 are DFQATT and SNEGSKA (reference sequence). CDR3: CSAMVRYGYTF. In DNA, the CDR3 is TGCAGTGCTATGGTTCGGTATGGCTACACCTTC.

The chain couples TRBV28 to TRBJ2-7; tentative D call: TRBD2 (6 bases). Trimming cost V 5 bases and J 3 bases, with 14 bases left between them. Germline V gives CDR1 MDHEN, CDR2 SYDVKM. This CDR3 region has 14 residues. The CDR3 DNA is TGTGCCAGCAGTCCCCCCCCGGGACTCTACGAGCAGTACTTC. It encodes CASSPPPGLYEQYF.

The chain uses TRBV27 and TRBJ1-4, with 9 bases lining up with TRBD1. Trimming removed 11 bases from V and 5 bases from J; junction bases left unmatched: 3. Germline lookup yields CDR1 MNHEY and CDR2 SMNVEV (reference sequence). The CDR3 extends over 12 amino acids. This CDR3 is CAAGTGNEKLFF. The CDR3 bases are TGTGCCGCCGGGACAGGGAATGAAAAACTGTTTTTT.

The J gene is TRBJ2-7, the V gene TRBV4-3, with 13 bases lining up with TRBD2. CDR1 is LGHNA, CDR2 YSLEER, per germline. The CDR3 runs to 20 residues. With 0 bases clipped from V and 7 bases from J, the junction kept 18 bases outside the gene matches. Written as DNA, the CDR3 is TGCGCCAGCAGCCAAGACCGTGTGAAGACTAGCGGGAGGTGGTCTAAGGAGCAGTACTTC. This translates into CASSQDRVKTSGRWSKEQYF.

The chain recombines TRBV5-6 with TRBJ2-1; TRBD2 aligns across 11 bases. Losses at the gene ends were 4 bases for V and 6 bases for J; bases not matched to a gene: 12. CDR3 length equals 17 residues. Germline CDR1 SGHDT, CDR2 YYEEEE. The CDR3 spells CASSHSIAGGPPNEQFF. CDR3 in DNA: TGTGCCAGCAGCCATTCAATAGCGGGAGGGCCCCCCAATGAGCAGTTCTTC.

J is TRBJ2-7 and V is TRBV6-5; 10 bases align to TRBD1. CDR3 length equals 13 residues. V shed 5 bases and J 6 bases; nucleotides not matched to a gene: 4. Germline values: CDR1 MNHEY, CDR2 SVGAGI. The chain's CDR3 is CASSKGQGSEQYF. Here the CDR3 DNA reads TGTGCCAGCAGTAAGGGACAGGGGAGCGAGCAGTACTTC.